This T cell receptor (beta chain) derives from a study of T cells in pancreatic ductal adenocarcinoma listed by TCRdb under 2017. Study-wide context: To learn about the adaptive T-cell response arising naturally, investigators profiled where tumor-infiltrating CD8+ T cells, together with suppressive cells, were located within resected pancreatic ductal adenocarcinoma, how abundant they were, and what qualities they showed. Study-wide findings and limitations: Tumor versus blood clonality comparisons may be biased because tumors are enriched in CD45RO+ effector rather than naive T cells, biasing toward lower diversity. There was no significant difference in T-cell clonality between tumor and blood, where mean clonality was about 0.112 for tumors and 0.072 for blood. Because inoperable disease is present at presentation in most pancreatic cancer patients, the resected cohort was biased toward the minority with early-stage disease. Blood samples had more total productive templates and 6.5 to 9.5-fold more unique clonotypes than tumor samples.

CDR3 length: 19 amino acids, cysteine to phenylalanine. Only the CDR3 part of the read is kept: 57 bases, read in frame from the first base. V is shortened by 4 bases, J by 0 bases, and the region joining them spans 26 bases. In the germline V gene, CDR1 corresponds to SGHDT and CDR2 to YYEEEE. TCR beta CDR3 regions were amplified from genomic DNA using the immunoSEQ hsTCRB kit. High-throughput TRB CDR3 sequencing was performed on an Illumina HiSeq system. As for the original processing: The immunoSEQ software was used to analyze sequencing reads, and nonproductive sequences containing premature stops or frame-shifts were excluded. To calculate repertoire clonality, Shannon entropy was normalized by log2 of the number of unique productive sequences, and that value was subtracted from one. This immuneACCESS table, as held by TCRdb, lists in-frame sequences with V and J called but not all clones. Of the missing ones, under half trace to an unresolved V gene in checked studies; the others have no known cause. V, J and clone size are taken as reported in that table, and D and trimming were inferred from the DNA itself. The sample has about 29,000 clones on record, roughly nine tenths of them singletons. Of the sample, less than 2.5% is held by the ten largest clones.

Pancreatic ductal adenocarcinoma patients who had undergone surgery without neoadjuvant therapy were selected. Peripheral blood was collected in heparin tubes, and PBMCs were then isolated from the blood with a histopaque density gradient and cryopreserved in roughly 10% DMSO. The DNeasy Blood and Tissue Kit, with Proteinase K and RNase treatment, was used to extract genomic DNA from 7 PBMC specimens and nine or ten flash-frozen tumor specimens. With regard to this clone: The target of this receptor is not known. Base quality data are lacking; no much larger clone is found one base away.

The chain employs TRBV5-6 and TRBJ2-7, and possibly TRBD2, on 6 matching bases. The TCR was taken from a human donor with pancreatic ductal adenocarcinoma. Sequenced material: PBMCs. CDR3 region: CASSPTGVAVPFSSYEQYF. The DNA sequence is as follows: TGTGCCAGCAGCCCCACTGGGGTAGCGGTTCCTTTCAGCTCCTACGAGCAGTACTTC.